The rows below give T cell receptor beta chains drawn from one sample of a study of control samples from healthy donors and cancer patients. TCRdb's table, derived via immunoSEQ multiplex PCR, lists solely in-frame clones and lacks some. The sample carries more than 95,000 clones, about 89% recorded once. The sequenced sample consisted of PBMCs. The source is a man between 60 and 75 years old with lung cancer. Both conserved end residues are trimmed from each CDR3. Fields, in order: V gene, CDR3 length, D gene, CDR3 protein. The D gene is left open where the match is weak.

v_gene: TRBV5-1
len: 12
d_gene: NA
CDR3aa: ASSSSPPNTEAF

v_gene: TRBV12-3/TRBV12-4
len: 11
d_gene: TRBD1
CDR3aa: ASSFGGGNGYT

v_gene: TRBV7-3
len: 10
d_gene: NA
CDR3aa: ASSTNQETQY

v_gene: TRBV9
len: 11
d_gene: NA
CDR3aa: ASSSTWNTEAF

v_gene: TRBV4-1
len: 14
d_gene: TRBD1
CDR3aa: ASSLKAQGDKTEAF

v_gene: TRBV18
len: 13
d_gene: TRBD1
CDR3aa: ASSPPTGGTDTQY

v_gene: TRBV6-4
len: 12
d_gene: NA
CDR3aa: ASSVTWGNTEAF

v_gene: TRBV12-5
len: 11
d_gene: NA
CDR3aa: ASAKGLSYEQY

v_gene: TRBV3-1/TRBV3-2
len: 11
d_gene: NA
CDR3aa: ASHRSGEETQY

v_gene: TRBV4-1
len: 13
d_gene: NA
CDR3aa: ASSPLREVGTEAF

v_gene: TRBV7-2
len: 10
d_gene: NA
CDR3aa: ASSRLGYGYT

v_gene: TRBV5-4
len: 14
d_gene: TRBD2
CDR3aa: ASSPLAGDGTDTQY

v_gene: TRBV12-3/TRBV12-4
len: 11
d_gene: NA
CDR3aa: ASSFRENQPQH

v_gene: TRBV6-5
len: 12
d_gene: TRBD1
CDR3aa: ASSPDREVLEQY

v_gene: TRBV6-5
len: 12
d_gene: TRBD2
CDR3aa: ASSSERGPVVLF

v_gene: TRBV5-5
len: 12
d_gene: TRBD1
CDR3aa: ASSLEGANTEAF

v_gene: TRBV9
len: 13
d_gene: NA
CDR3aa: ASSVQGREVGELF

v_gene: TRBV18
len: 14
d_gene: TRBD1
CDR3aa: ASSQLGGTGQETQY

v_gene: TRBV18
len: 12
d_gene: NA
CDR3aa: ASSPRVDTGELF

v_gene: TRBV27
len: 13
d_gene: TRBD2
CDR3aa: ASSITSGGYNEQF

v_gene: TRBV5-1
len: 14
d_gene: NA
CDR3aa: ASSPWEGAMNTEAF

v_gene: TRBV5-1
len: 14
d_gene: NA
CDR3aa: ASSPNPGSWGETQY

v_gene: TRBV11-2
len: 10
d_gene: NA
CDR3aa: ASTNRGFEQY

v_gene: TRBV7-8
len: 11
d_gene: NA
CDR3aa: ASSQGVRYGYT

v_gene: TRBV3-1/TRBV3-2
len: 13
d_gene: NA
CDR3aa: ASSNGAVGANVLT

v_gene: TRBV5-1
len: 13
d_gene: NA
CDR3aa: ASSEHGLGNQPQH

v_gene: TRBV9
len: 16
d_gene: TRBD1
CDR3aa: ASSVDRGSLILTGELF

v_gene: TRBV6-1
len: 17
d_gene: NA
CDR3aa: ASSGTGTGPSVHNYGYT

v_gene: TRBV5-1
len: 12
d_gene: TRBD1
CDR3aa: ASSLIQGGETQY

v_gene: TRBV9
len: 12
d_gene: TRBD1
CDR3aa: ASSIRDSSYEQY

v_gene: TRBV3-1/TRBV3-2
len: 10
d_gene: NA
CDR3aa: ASSDRSDTQY

v_gene: TRBV6-1
len: 15
d_gene: NA
CDR3aa: ASSEAYRAVYQETQY

v_gene: TRBV30
len: 12
d_gene: NA
CDR3aa: AWSPGSGNQPQH

v_gene: TRBV7-2
len: 14
d_gene: TRBD2
CDR3aa: ASRQSGGATRNEQF

v_gene: TRBV6-1
len: 13
d_gene: TRBD1
CDR3aa: ASSETGTGGFGYT

v_gene: TRBV7-9
len: 16
d_gene: TRBD1
CDR3aa: ASSFGQGPLSGANVLT

v_gene: TRBV5-1
len: 14
d_gene: NA
CDR3aa: ASSLAGTPGLDTQY

v_gene: TRBV5-8
len: 12
d_gene: TRBD2
CDR3aa: ASSPFAGADTQY

v_gene: TRBV30
len: 13
d_gene: NA
CDR3aa: AWSVGVLSNQPQH

v_gene: TRBV30
len: 14
d_gene: TRBD1
CDR3aa: AWSPSRGLRIARYT

v_gene: TRBV6-6
len: 14
d_gene: NA
CDR3aa: ASSYSGSPPQNIQY

v_gene: TRBV6-5
len: 13
d_gene: TRBD2
CDR3aa: ASREGLAGGKTQY

v_gene: TRBV24-1
len: 13
d_gene: NA
CDR3aa: ATSDPRTAGNTIY

v_gene: TRBV7-2
len: 10
d_gene: NA
CDR3aa: ASSSYNQPQH

v_gene: TRBV12-3/TRBV12-4
len: 9
d_gene: NA
CDR3aa: ASRQQRKLF

v_gene: TRBV12-3/TRBV12-4
len: 9
d_gene: NA
CDR3aa: ASSLGEKLF

v_gene: TRBV6-5
len: 12
d_gene: NA
CDR3aa: ASSYPQNTGELF

v_gene: TRBV7-9
len: 13
d_gene: TRBD1
CDR3aa: ASSSDRGSGNTIY

v_gene: TRBV4-2
len: 14
d_gene: TRBD1
CDR3aa: ASSQDRGQGEEKLF

v_gene: TRBV6-4
len: 10
d_gene: NA
CDR3aa: ASSDSSNEQF

v_gene: TRBV15
len: 15
d_gene: TRBD1
CDR3aa: ATSRDTGAYSNQPQH

v_gene: TRBV10-2
len: 13
d_gene: NA
CDR3aa: ASSDPAGINQPQH

v_gene: TRBV11-2
len: 11
d_gene: NA
CDR3aa: ASSLVSGVSQY

v_gene: TRBV5-1
len: 13
d_gene: NA
CDR3aa: ASSPHSATNEKLF

v_gene: TRBV7-2
len: 12
d_gene: NA
CDR3aa: ASSVQPGNTEAF

v_gene: TRBV24-1
len: 11
d_gene: TRBD1
CDR3aa: ATGTGMNTEAF

v_gene: TRBV6-6
len: 11
d_gene: NA
CDR3aa: ASSYSISYEQY